A single sample is the source of the 15 T cell receptor beta chains below, sequenced in a study of identical twins (dated by TCRdb to about 2016). The method was 5' RACE. These reads were obtained on an Illumina HiSeq 2000. The public sequencing data were trimmed at Q25 with fastp and processed into clonotypes with MiXCR by TCRdb, which kept only in-frame beta chains. Entries are consolidated by CDR3 protein sequence, retaining the most common genes and DNA. The sample data list hundreds of thousands of distinct CDR3 sequences, and approximately 9% of these were observed just once. Around 0.98% of the sample comes from the top ten. These data also formed part of another study, on yellow fever vaccine responses in identical twins.

Material for sequencing was PBMCs. These receptors came from a woman younger than 35 in good health.

This chain connects TRBV28 to TRBJ2-7; D gene unclear. This CDR3 has 14 residues. From germline, CDR1 is MDHEN and CDR2 SYDVKM. Trimming took 6 bases from V and 4 from J, leaving 16 bases between them. CDR3 region: CASRDDHGSYEQYF. DNA for the CDR3: TGTGCCAGCAGGGACGATCACGGGTCTTACGAGCAGTACTTC.

In its sample, this clonotype was seen many times. The J gene is TRBJ2-7, the V gene TRBV12-3 or TRBV12-4, with 8 nucleotides matching TRBD1. V lost 7 bases, J lost 4 bases, and 12 bases stayed unmatched. This CDR3 is 15 amino acids long. CDR3 nucleotide sequence: TGTGCCAGCAACCACCGGGGGACAGGAGGTTACGAGCAGTACTTC. It codes for CASNHRGTGGYEQYF.

The V call is TRBV5-1, the J call TRBJ2-3; 7 bases are a match to TRBD2. Germline CDR1 and CDR2: SGHRS and YFSETQ. The CDR3 covers 17 residues. V shed 4 bases, J shed 2 bases, and the junction held 13 bases outside the gene matches. The CDR3 here is CASSPRGGGGNTDTQYF. CDR3 DNA sequence: TGCGCCAGCAGCCCCCGTGGGGGGGGTGGTAACACAGATACGCAGTATTTT.

This clonotype was observed a few times. The genes are TRBV12-3 or TRBV12-4 and TRBJ2-3, with 7 nucleotides matching TRBD2. The CDR3 length is 14 residues. After removal of 7 bases from V and 1 base from J, the junction contained 5 bases not matched to a gene. The CDR3 nucleotides read TGTGCCAGCACACAGGCGGGGGGCACAGATACGCAGTATTTT. Amino acid sequence: CASTQAGGTDTQYF.

This clonotype was counted ten times or more. The rearrangement links TRBV5-1 to TRBJ2-7, with TRBD1 identical over 7 bases. The J segment lost 3 bases and the V segment lost 3 bases, leaving 6 bases of the junction unmatched. CDR1 is SGHRS and CDR2 is YFSETQ in the germline V gene. The CDR3 spans 14 residues. CDR3 protein: CASSSWDSLYEQYF. As DNA, the CDR3 is TGCGCCAGCAGCTCGTGGGACAGCCTCTACGAGCAGTACTTC.

This sequence joins TRBV7-2 and TRBJ2-1, with TRBD1 matching over 8 bases. Germline V lookup: CDR1 SGHTA, CDR2 FQGNSA. V trimming: 7 bases; J trimming: 7 bases; junction bases outside the gene matches: 15. CDR3 size: 16 residues. In DNA, the CDR3 is TGTGCCAGCACACGGAAGTGGTCAGGGGGCTGGAATGAGCAGTTCTTC. It specifies CASTRKWSGGWNEQFF.

This clonotype has more than one count but fewer than ten. This sequence joins TRBV7-8 and TRBJ2-2; D unresolved. CDR3 size: 17 residues. Germline V gene data show CDR1 as SGHVS and CDR2 as FQNEAQ. Trimming cost V 1 base and J 4 bases, with 16 bases left between them. The CDR3 reads CASSLESRQHPTGELFF. In DNA, the CDR3 is TGTGCCAGCAGCTTAGAATCCCGTCAGCATCCCACCGGGGAGCTGTTTTTT.

CDR3 sequence (DNA): TGCGCCAGCAGCTTGTCTATGGGGGAAAAACTGTTTTTT. Its translation is CASSLSMGEKLFF. V and J are TRBV5-1 and TRBJ1-4, with no clear D. Trimming shortened V by 1 base and J by 8 bases, and 9 bases separated the two germline ends. Per germline, CDR1 SGHRS and CDR2 YFSETQ. This CDR3 is 13 amino acids long.

This clonotype has a handful of counts. V is TRBV7-2 and J is TRBJ2-1; 10 nucleotides line up with TRBD1. Trimming removed 4 bases from V and 8 bases from J; junction bases left unmatched: 5. CDR1 is SGHTA and CDR2 is FQGNSA in the germline V gene. This CDR3 is built from 14 residues. As DNA, the CDR3 is TGTGCCAGCAGCTCAGACAGGGGGCTCTATGAGCAGTTCTTC. It encodes CASSSDRGLYEQFF.

V is TRBV27 and J is TRBJ2-1, with TRBD2 identical over 8 bases. The CDR3 contains 16 residues. V dropped 5 bases and J dropped 3; count of bases not matched to a gene: 9. CDR1 is MNHEY, CDR2 SMNVEV, per germline (reference sequence). The CDR3 DNA sequence: TGTGCCAGCAGTCCGGAAGCGGGAGTTCTCTACAATGAGCAGTTCTTC. Its protein is CASSPEAGVLYNEQFF.

The chain carries TRBV19 and TRBJ2-7, with 7 bases aligning to TRBD1. CDR3 size: 18 residues. With V trimmed by 6 bases and J by 3 bases, 20 bases remained unmatched. In germline, CDR1 is LNHDA, CDR2 SQIVND (reference sequence). The DNA for the CDR3 is TGTGCCAGTAGCCAAAGGAGCTGGGGAACCGGGACAGTCTACGAGCAGTACTTC. Translating it yields CASSQRSWGTGTVYEQYF.

This clonotype was seen ten or more times. The chain has TRBV20-1 and TRBJ1-4; unclear D gene. The CDR3 sequence is 16 residues long. Trimming left V 3 bases short and J 7 bases short, with 21 bases between. The germline gives CDR1 DFQATT, CDR2 SNEGSKA (reference sequence). Here the CDR3 reads CSARARVFTPSEKLFF. Written as DNA, the CDR3 is TGCAGTGCTAGGGCGAGGGTTTTTACCCCCAGTGAAAAACTGTTTTTT.

This clonotype was seen many times. The V gene is TRBV24-1, the J gene TRBJ2-1; 9 bases are shared with TRBD1. This CDR3 comprises 16 residues. Trimming removed 2 bases from V and 1 base from J; junction bases left unmatched: 2. CDR1 and CDR2 from the germline V gene are KGHDR and SFDVKD. This CDR3 reads CATSDSQGASYNEQFF. In DNA form, the CDR3 reads TGTGCCACCAGTGATTCACAGGGGGCATCCTACAATGAGCAGTTCTTC.

This clonotype was found many times. CDR3 protein: CASSYNTGELFF. The CDR3 DNA is TGTGCCAGCAGCTACAACACCGGGGAGCTGTTTTTT. The rearrangement links TRBV3-1 to TRBJ2-2; no clear D. The CDR3 contains 12 residues. The V end lost 5 bases, the J end lost 2 bases, and 3 bases lay between the germline ends. Per the germline V gene, CDR1 is LGHDT and CDR2 is YNNKEL (reference sequence).

This clonotype came up a few times. The chain has TRBV29-1 and TRBJ1-1, with D possibly being TRBD1 (5 bases). Trimming removed 6 bases from V and 2 bases from J, with 16 bases in between. The CDR3 extends over 14 amino acids. Germline-derived CDR1 and CDR2 are SQVTM and ANQGSEA. This CDR3 reads CSVHDQGVNTEAFF. The CDR3 DNA sequence: TGCAGCGTCCACGATCAAGGGGTAAACACTGAAGCTTTCTTT.